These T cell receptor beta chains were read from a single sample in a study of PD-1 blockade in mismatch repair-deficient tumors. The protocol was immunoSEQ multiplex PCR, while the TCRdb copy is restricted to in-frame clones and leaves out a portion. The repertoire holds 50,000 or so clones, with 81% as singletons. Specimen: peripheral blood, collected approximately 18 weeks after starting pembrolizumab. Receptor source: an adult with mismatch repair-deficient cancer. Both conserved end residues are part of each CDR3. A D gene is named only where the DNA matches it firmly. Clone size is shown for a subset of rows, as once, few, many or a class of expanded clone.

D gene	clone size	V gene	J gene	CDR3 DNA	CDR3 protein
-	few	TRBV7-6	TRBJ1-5	TGTGCCAGCAGCCCTCGGGACTTGCAGCCCCAGCATTTT	CASSPRDLQPQHF
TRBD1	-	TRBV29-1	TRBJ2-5	TGCAGCGGGGGACAGGGGACGAAGACCCAGTACTTC	CSGGQGTKTQYF
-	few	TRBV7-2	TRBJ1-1	TGTGCCAGCAGCCTTATTGAAAACACTGAAGCTTTCTTT	CASSLIENTEAFF
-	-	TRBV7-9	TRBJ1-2	TGTGCCAGCAGCTTAGTAACCAGCTATGGCTACACCTTC	CASSLVTSYGYTF
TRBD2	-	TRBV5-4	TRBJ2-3	TGTGCCAGCAGCACTAGCGGGAGGGGCACAGATACGCAGTATTTT	CASSTSGRGTDTQYF
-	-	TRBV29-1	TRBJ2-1	TGCAGCGTTGGGGGCAGGTTCGGCAATGAGCAGTTCTTC	CSVGGRFGNEQFF
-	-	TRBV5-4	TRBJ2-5	TGTGCCAGCAGCTTGGACGGAGAGACCCAGTACTTC	CASSLDGETQYF
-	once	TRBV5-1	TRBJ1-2	TGCGCCAGCAGCTTCGGGATCCCTGGGGTGGCTAACTATGGCTACACCTTC	CASSFGIPGVANYGYTF
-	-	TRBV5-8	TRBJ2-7	TGTGCCAGCAGCTTGTCGGGCGTGCCTTCCTACGAGCAGTACTTC	CASSLSGVPSYEQYF
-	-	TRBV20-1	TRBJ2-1	TGCAGTGCTCTCACATTGGATGAGCAGTTCTTC	CSALTLDEQFF